The rows below give T cell receptor beta chains drawn from one sample of a study of cytomegalovirus exposure and HLA in healthy donors. TCRdb's copy holds only in-frame clones and misses some; the assay was immunoSEQ multiplex PCR. Among approximately 160,000 clones listed, less than 80% were seen once. The sequencing input was PBMCs. The receptors were gathered from a female donor in good health and CMV-seronegative. CDR3s include the opening cysteine and the closing phenylalanine or tryptophan. D genes are given only for firm matches. Expanded clones are given a class, and other clones once, few, many or no size at all.

cdr3_nt cdr3_aa clone_size j_call d_call v_call
TGTGCCAGCTCCGACAGGGGGCGGTGGAATGAGCAGTTCTTC CASSDRGRWNEQFF . TRBJ2-1 TRBD1 TRBV18
TGTGCCAGCAGCTTAAACTCATGGGATACGCAGTATTTT CASSLNSWDTQYF . TRBJ2-3 . TRBV7-3
TGTGCCAGCAGCGTAGGCGGGAGGGATGAGCAGTTCTTC CASSVGGRDEQFF . TRBJ2-1 TRBD2 TRBV9
TGCGCCAGCAGTCGGGAGGGGGCCTGGTCTCGCACAGATACGCAGTATTTT CASSREGAWSRTDTQYF . TRBJ2-3 . TRBV4-1
TGTGCCTGGACTCAGGGCTCCTATAATTCACCCCTCCACTTT CAWTQGSYNSPLHF . TRBJ1-6 . TRBV30
TGTGCCAGCAGCCAAGAGGAGAATTCGGTCGCCAAAAACATTCAGTACTTC CASSQEENSVAKNIQYF . TRBJ2-4 . TRBV14
TGTGCCAGCAGTGTGGAGGGGGCGGCTGGCTACACCTTC CASSVEGAAGYTF . TRBJ1-2 TRBD1 TRBV2
TGTGCCAGCAGCCTCCCCGGGACACCTAGTTCCGAGCAGTACTTC CASSLPGTPSSEQYF . TRBJ2-7 . TRBV5-4
TGTGCCAGCAGCAGAGGGACAGCTAACTACGAGCAGTACTTC CASSRGTANYEQYF few TRBJ2-7 TRBD1 TRBV5-6
TGCAGTGGACTGTTCAATGAGCAGTTCTTC CSGLFNEQFF once TRBJ2-1 . TRBV20-1
TGTGCCAGCAGCCCCCCCGGGGGTCTCTACGAGCAGTACTTC CASSPPGGLYEQYF . TRBJ2-7 . TRBV7-9
TGTGCCAGCTCCCGGACAGAAGATTACGAGCAGTACTTC CASSRTEDYEQYF . TRBJ2-7 . TRBV18
TGTGCCAGCAGGACACCCCCCTCAGGGGCTACGGCCAGAGGCTACACCTTC CASRTPPSGATARGYTF . TRBJ1-2 . TRBV28
TGTGCCAGCAGCTTTGGCAGTGCAACTAATGAAAAACTGTTTTTT CASSFGSATNEKLFF few TRBJ1-4 . TRBV7-9
TGTGCCAGCAGTTTACAGGGGACCCAGTACTTC CASSLQGTQYF . TRBJ2-5 . TRBV28
TGTGCCATCAGAGACAGGGGCCCGAACACTGAAGCTTTCTTT CAIRDRGPNTEAFF . TRBJ1-1 TRBD1 TRBV10-3
TGTGCCAGTAGTATAGAACAGGGGACCTATGGCTACACCTTC CASSIEQGTYGYTF . TRBJ1-2 TRBD1 TRBV19
TGTGCCAGCAGCCATCCCGGCGGGGGGCGAAACACCGGGGAGCTGTTTTTT CASSHPGGGRNTGELFF . TRBJ2-2 TRBD2 TRBV7-2
TGTGCCAGCAGCTTGGAGACAGGGAGGCCTCGAGGCACCTTC CASSLETGRPRGTF . TRBJ1-2 TRBD1 TRBV5-6
TGTGCCTCCTCGGACAGTCCCTACGAGCAGTACTTC CASSDSPYEQYF . TRBJ2-7 . TRBV5-4
TGTGCCAGCAGGCAATGGGACAGGAACTACAATGAGCAGTTCTTC CASRQWDRNYNEQFF . TRBJ2-1 TRBD1 TRBV27
TGTGCCATCAGTGATGGCGGGGGGCCCGACAGTCAGTACTTC CAISDGGGPDSQYF . TRBJ2-4 TRBD2 TRBV10-3
TGTGCCAGCAAGGGGGCCCTACTCTACGAGCAGTACTTC CASKGALLYEQYF . TRBJ2-7 TRBD1 TRBV28
TGTGCCAGCAGCCCCGGGTCGGCCGGGGAGCTGTTTTTT CASSPGSAGELFF . TRBJ2-2 . TRBV7-3
TGTGCCAGCAGCGTAATAGACAGGGACTGGAACACCTTC CASSVIDRDWNTF . TRBJ1-2 TRBD1 TRBV7-2
TGTGCCTGGAGTGTGGGACAGGGGGCATACGAGCAGTACTTC CAWSVGQGAYEQYF . TRBJ2-7 TRBD1 TRBV30
TGTGCCACGAGGGACAGGGATTCCGCAACGAATGAAAAACTGTTTTTT CATRDRDSATNEKLFF few TRBJ1-4 TRBD1 TRBV10-3
TGTGCCAGCAGCCCGGGGCGGACAGCCAGTGAGGGAGCTTTCTTT CASSPGRTASEGAFF . TRBJ1-1 . TRBV5-4
TGTGCCAGCAGCCAAGATCTTGGCGGATTCTCTGGAAACACCATATATTTT CASSQDLGGFSGNTIYF . TRBJ1-3 . TRBV4-2
TGTGCCAGCAGTCCGGGTTGGACTGAAGCTTTCTTT CASSPGWTEAFF . TRBJ1-1 . TRBV2
TGTGCCAGCAGTCCCCGTAGCGGGGACGGCGGACATACGCAGTATTTT CASSPRSGDGGHTQYF . TRBJ2-3 TRBD2 TRBV27
TGTGCCAGCAGCCCGAGGACTAGCGGGAGGACCCGGGAAGAGACCCAGTACTTC CASSPRTSGRTREETQYF once TRBJ2-5 TRBD2 TRBV5-5
TGTGCCAGCAGTGAATCCCGGACTAGCGTGCGCAATGAGCAGTTCTTC CASSESRTSVRNEQFF . TRBJ2-1 TRBD2 TRBV6-1
TGTGCCAGCAGCCCCCTAGGCCCGGGGGAAGCTTTCTTT CASSPLGPGEAFF . TRBJ1-1 . TRBV28
TGTGCCAGCAGCTTAACAGGGGTTGGGGACATTCAGTACTTC CASSLTGVGDIQYF few TRBJ2-4 . TRBV7-3
TGTGCCAGCAGTCCTGGGGACAGGTATTATGGCCCGAATGAGCAGTTCTTC CASSPGDRYYGPNEQFF . TRBJ2-1 TRBD1 TRBV27
TGTGCCAGTAGGGTGGGACAGGGAGACACTGAAGCTTTCTTT CASRVGQGDTEAFF . TRBJ1-1 TRBD1 TRBV19
TGTGCCAGCAGTCCCAGGGTATCGGGTGAGCAGTACTTC CASSPRVSGEQYF . TRBJ2-7 . TRBV2
TGTGCCAGTAGTAGTGCAGCGGGACCCGGGGATACGCAGTATTTT CASSSAAGPGDTQYF . TRBJ2-3 TRBD2 TRBV19
TGTGCCAGCAGCTCAGGATCTTACTATGGCTACACCTTC CASSSGSYYGYTF . TRBJ1-2 . TRBV7-2
TGTGCCAGCACTTGGACAGTCTCCTACAATGAGCAGTTCTTC CASTWTVSYNEQFF . TRBJ2-1 . TRBV7-9
TGCGCCAGCAGCTTGTCCCGGGACAGGGGGCTGTCCTACAATGAGCAGTTCTTC CASSLSRDRGLSYNEQFF . TRBJ2-1 TRBD1 TRBV5-1
TGTGCCAGCAGCTTAGAGGCAGGGGAGCAGTTCTTC CASSLEAGEQFF . TRBJ2-1 . TRBV7-9
TGTGCCAGCTCACGGGGGGGGCAGAGTCGCACTGAAGCTTTCTTT CASSRGGQSRTEAFF few TRBJ1-1 . TRBV18
TGTGCCAGCACTCCTAGCGGGAGAAGTTATGAGCAGTTCTTC CASTPSGRSYEQFF few TRBJ2-1 TRBD2 TRBV6-1
TGCGCCAGCAGCTTGAAGGGACTAGCGGGAGTTTCGACCTACAATGAGCAGTTCTTC CASSLKGLAGVSTYNEQFF . TRBJ2-1 TRBD2 TRBV5-1
TGTGCCAGCAGTTCAGCGGGAGGGCCGGAGACCCAGTACTTC CASSSAGGPETQYF . TRBJ2-5 TRBD2 TRBV6-5
TGTGCCAGCTCACCAATTTTGGACAGCTACACTGAAGCTTTCTTT CASSPILDSYTEAFF . TRBJ1-1 . TRBV18
TGTGCCAGCAGCCCTAGCGGGAGGTTCACAGATACGCAGTATTTT CASSPSGRFTDTQYF . TRBJ2-3 TRBD2 TRBV28
TGTGCCAGCAGTAGTTGGACAGCTGCCTACAATGAGCAGTTCTTC CASSSWTAAYNEQFF . TRBJ2-1 . TRBV28
TGTGCCAGCCAAACGACGGTTGGGGCGAGGGAGACCCAGTACTTC CASQTTVGARETQYF . TRBJ2-5 . TRBV19
TGTGCCAGCAGCGCTATGAATCAGGTGAATTACACCTTC CASSAMNQVNYTF . TRBJ1-2 . TRBV5-4
TGTGCCAGCAGCCTCCTACTGGATCAGCCCCAGCATTTT CASSLLLDQPQHF . TRBJ1-5 . TRBV11-2
TGTGCCAGCAGCTTAAATCCGTCTTACAATGAGCAGTTCTTC CASSLNPSYNEQFF few TRBJ2-1 . TRBV7-2
TGTGCCAGCAGCTCGGGACAGCACTACGAGCAGTACTTC CASSSGQHYEQYF . TRBJ2-7 TRBD1 TRBV5-8
TGTGCCAGCTCACCCGAGGTGAACGAGCAGTACTTC CASSPEVNEQYF . TRBJ2-7 . TRBV18
TGTGCCAGTAGTGGGGGGGGAGGTGGGGGTCTTAAGGAGTTCTTC CASSGGGGGGLKEFF . TRBJ2-1 TRBD2 TRBV19